The clone carrying this TCR beta chain was observed a single time. Its ends do not fully match the called genes, so a read error is possible. As originally analysed: Quantification of nucleated cells was approximated via reference gene primer amplification. TCRdb's table, derived via immunoSEQ multiplex PCR, lists solely in-frame clones and lacks some. V and J calls and clone size are copied from that table; D and trimming were computed from the DNA. The sample comprises some 90,000 clones, nearly 90% of which are singletons, and roughly 9% rests with the top ten. These data come from a study of blood T cell repertoires in COVID-19. Overall study context: Acute-phase and convalescent COVID-19 samples originated in the United States, Italy and Spain. The analysed material was cDNA or gDNA that came from T cells, B-cell-depleted T cells, or PBMCs.

Germline lookup yields CDR1 MNHEY and CDR2 SVGAGI. The CDR3 loop spans 13 amino acids. The source material was peripheral blood. This clonotype originated in a man between 45 and 60 years old with acute or convalescent COVID-19. The chain combines TRBV6-5 with TRBJ1-1; D call uncertain. CDR3 nucleotide sequence: TGTGCCAGCAGCCGGCGGGAGAACGCTGAAGCTTTCTTT. Translating it yields CASSRRENAEAFF.